This T cell receptor beta chain stems from a study of shared clonotypes between healthy human individuals. Study context: Plates per donor: three CD4 naive, three CD4 memory, two CD8 naive, one CD8 memory. General study results and limits: Relative to memory subsets, naive subsets generally showed larger estimated richness. With several donors compared, about 5% of naive CD4 clonotypes were shared.

Generated by immunoSEQ multiplex PCR, the TCRdb table keeps only in-frame clones and is missing some. The data show 1.4 million to 1.5 million clones, with around 95% seen just once and roughly 1.2% held by the top ten. Germline CDR1 is SGHVS and CDR2 is FNYEAQ. This CDR3 has 16 residues. Trimming stripped 0 bases from V and 3 bases from J, with 11 bases between. All of the donors resided in Nashville, Tennessee, and each was a Caucasian adult. Details on this clone: The antigen remains undetermined.

The chain couples TRBV7-6 to TRBJ1-4, with D possibly TRBD1 on 6 matching bases. The receptor comes from a man aged 25-40 years in good health. Sequenced: naive CD4+ T cells sorted from blood. The subset denotes: CD45RA+ positively selected. CDR3 residues: CASSLALQGSNEKLFF. The CDR3 DNA reads as TGTGCCAGCAGCTTAGCCTTACAGGGTTCTAATGAAAAACTGTTTTTT. Based on the CDR3 plus reference TRBV7-6 and TRBJ1-4, the full variable domain is GAGVSQSPRYKVTKRGQDVALRCDPISGHVSLYWYRQALGQGPEFLTYFNYEAQQDKSGLPNDRFSAERPEGSISTLTIQRTEQRDSAMYRCASSLALQGSNEKLFFGSGTQLSVL.